This T cell receptor beta chain was recovered during a study of blood T cell repertoires in COVID-19. For the study at large: Samples of COVID-19 (acute and convalescent) were obtained from the United States, Italy and Spain.

Germline CDR1 SQVTM, CDR2 ANQGSEA. There are 12 residues in the CDR3. V lost 7 bases to trimming and J lost 7 bases, with 11 bases between them. Original data processing: Scientists estimated how many nucleated cells there were by amplifying reference gene primers. The protocol was immunoSEQ multiplex PCR, while the TCRdb copy is restricted to in-frame clones and leaves out a portion. V, J and clone size reflect that table, while D and trimming were determined from the DNA. The data show over 200,000 clones, with more than 75% seen just once and less than 20% held by the top ten. The source material was PBMCs or T cells enriched from blood (not recorded which). The sequence was obtained from a young man who had recovered from COVID-19. The V gene is TRBV29-1, the J gene TRBJ1-6, with D maybe TRBD1 (5 bases). The CDR3, as DNA: TGCAGCGCCGGGACTCCGAATTCACCCCTCCACTTT. Protein sequence: CSAGTPNSPLHF.